Below are 26 T cell receptor beta chains sequenced from a single sample in a study of T-cell reconstitution after alpha-beta-depleted transplantation in children. Preparing the TCRbeta library involved the use of unique molecular identifiers. TCRdb re-called the PCR reads through MiXCR, storing one row per CDR3 protein. The sample has 350,000 to 400,000 distinct CDR3 sequences; 10% to 15% are singletons. Here the sequenced sample was PBMCs, taken from the stem cell graft. Every receptor here comes from a human donor who donated a stem cell graft to a child with Fanconi anemia.

This clonotype was observed at least ten times. V usage is TRBV12-3 or TRBV12-4 and J usage is TRBJ1-2; D may be TRBD1 (6 bases). This CDR3 spans 13 amino acids. Trimming took 7 bases from V and 5 from J, leaving 14 bases between them. The CDR3 region has the DNA TGTGCCAGCATCAGGGGATGGGGGTATGGCTACACCTTC. This sequence encodes CASIRGWGYGYTF.

This clonotype was detected many times. The CDR3 nucleotides read TGCGCCAGCAGCCAAGACCCCTTCATGGGTCAGGCCCTCCACTTT. It translates to CASSQDPFMGQALHF. This chain links TRBV4-3 with TRBJ1-6, with D unresolved. The CDR3 has 15 residues. Germline CDR1 LGHNA, CDR2 YSLEER. Trimming removed 0 bases at V and 14 bases at J, with 17 bases between.

This clonotype occurred many times. This sequence joins TRBV4-1 and TRBJ2-5; D unresolved. Germline V gene lookup returns CDR1 MGHRA and CDR2 YSYEKL. The CDR3 extends over 15 amino acids. Trimming removed 4 bases from V and 1 base from J, with 13 bases in between. DNA of the CDR3: TGCGCCAGCAGCCGAACGGACGGTATCCAAGAGACCCAGTACTTC. Protein product: CASSRTDGIQETQYF.

CDR3 protein: CASSHSRGNTIYF. The CDR3, as DNA: TGCGCCAGCAGCCACAGCAGGGGAAACACCATATATTTT. The chain couples TRBV4-3 to TRBJ1-3; unclear D gene. Germline lookup yields CDR1 LGHNA and CDR2 YSLEER. The CDR3 sequence is 13 residues long. The germline V and J ends were trimmed by 3 bases and 4 bases, with 7 bases remaining between them.

At least ten counts were recorded for this clonotype. This chain links TRBV15 with TRBJ2-3; 11 bases fit TRBD2. Per the germline V gene, CDR1 is LNHNV and CDR2 is YYDKDF (reference sequence). The J segment lost 2 bases and the V segment lost 0 bases, leaving 4 bases of the junction unmatched. This CDR3 is 17 amino acids long. This CDR3 reads CATSRDLLAGVTDTQYF. The CDR3 nucleotides are TGTGCCACCAGCAGAGATTTACTAGCGGGGGTCACAGATACGCAGTATTTT.

This clonotype was detected many times. The chain combines TRBV20-1 with TRBJ1-5; tentatively, D is TRBD1 (5 bases). Germline V gene data show CDR1 as DFQATT and CDR2 as SNEGSKA (reference sequence). This CDR3 spans 15 amino acids. The V end lost 5 bases, the J end lost 2 bases, and 16 bases lay between the germline ends. The CDR3 nucleotides are TGCAGTGCTTATCAGGGTTCACAAGGCAATCAGCCCCAGCATTTT. This gives the protein CSAYQGSQGNQPQHF.

The rearrangement joins TRBV5-1 to TRBJ1-2; 12 bases map to TRBD1. V gave up 3 bases and J gave up 4 bases; unmatched junction bases: 28. CDR1 is SGHRS, CDR2 YFSETQ, per germline. The CDR3 spans 23 residues. The CDR3 sequence is CASSSPGPGQGAQSSSGFYGYTF. The DNA of the CDR3 is TGCGCCAGCAGCTCGCCCGGTCCGGGACAGGGGGCGCAAAGCTCGAGCGGGTTCTATGGCTACACCTTC.

The chain joins TRBV9 to TRBJ2-2, with a possible D match to TRBD1 (6 bases). The CDR3 is 16 residues long. V was pared by 6 bases and J by 0 bases, with 15 bases between. Germline values: CDR1 SGDLS, CDR2 YYNGEE. For the CDR3, the DNA is TGTGCCAGCAACGATGGTCGGACAGCGAACACCGGGGAGCTGTTTTTT. Encoded protein: CASNDGRTANTGELFF.

The chain couples TRBV24-1 to TRBJ2-7; 11 nucleotides agree with TRBD2. Germline assignment: CDR1 KGHDR and CDR2 SFDVKD. This CDR3 region has 16 residues. Trimming took 4 bases from V and 2 from J; bases not matched to a gene: 6. CDR3 loop: CATSEKTSGATYEQYV. CDR3 sequence (DNA): TGTGCCACCAGTGAAAAGACTAGCGGGGCTACCTACGAGCAGTACGTC.

Many counts were recorded for this clonotype. The chain links TRBV12-3 or TRBV12-4 to TRBJ2-5; 9 bases are shared with TRBD1. V lost 6 bases and J lost 3; bases outside the gene matches: 5. This CDR3 is built from 14 residues. The CDR3 nucleotides are TGTGCCAGCAGACTAACAGGGGGCAAAGAGACCCAGTACTTC. Amino acid sequence: CASRLTGGKETQYF.

This clonotype appeared a few times. The rearrangement links TRBV7-9 to TRBJ1-2; no clear D gene. The V gene's germline CDR1 is SEHNR and CDR2 FQNEAQ (reference sequence). The CDR3 consists of 17 residues. V was clipped by 2 bases and J by 3 bases, with 19 bases between them. The CDR3 region is CASSLRVGPPGYYGYTF. In nucleotides, the CDR3 is TGTGCCAGCAGCTTAAGAGTCGGACCTCCGGGGTACTATGGCTACACCTTC. Using reference TRBV7-9 and TRBJ1-2 for the parts outside the CDR3, the full variable domain is DTGVSQNPRHKITKRGQNVTFRCDPISEHNRLYWYRQTLGQGPEFLTYFQNEAQLEKSRLLSDRFSAERPKGSFSTLEIQRTEQGDSAMYLCASSLRVGPPGYYGYTFGSGTRLTVV.

This clonotype was detected a few times. The chain joins TRBV3-1 to TRBJ1-4; the D is unclear. V shed 1 base and J shed 9 bases, with 3 bases lying between them. The CDR3 spans 11 residues. The germline V gene encodes CDR1 LGHDT and CDR2 YNNKEL (reference sequence). CDR3 nucleotides: TGTGCCAGCAGCCAAGGCCAAAAACTGTTTTTT. This encodes CASSQGQKLFF. Based on the CDR3 plus reference TRBV3-1 and TRBJ1-4, the full variable domain is DTAVSQTPKYLVTQMGNDKSIKCEQNLGHDTMYWYKQDSKKFLKIMFSYNNKELIINETVPNRFSPKSPDKAHLNLHINSLELGDSAVYFCASSQGQKLFFGSGTQLSVL.

J is TRBJ1-2 and V is TRBV5-5, with D unresolved. V was clipped by 1 base and J by 4 bases, with 20 bases between them. Germline V CDR1 and CDR2: SGHKS, YYEKEE (reference sequence). The CDR3 covers 17 residues. The CDR3, as DNA: TGTGCCAGCAGCTTGAACCTCCAGCCTCTGGGAAGCTATGGCTACACCTTC. Translating it yields CASSLNLQPLGSYGYTF.

This clonotype was counted a few times. This rearrangement joins TRBV5-1 to TRBJ2-1, with D perhaps matching TRBD2 (5 bases). CDR3 length: 18 amino acids. Germline CDR1 and CDR2: SGHRS and YFSETQ. The V gene lost 6 bases and the J gene lost 2 bases, with 24 bases spanning the gap. CDR3 region: CASTRADAKITPYNEQFF. In DNA, the CDR3 is TGCGCCAGCACGAGGGCAGATGCTAAAATAACGCCCTACAATGAGCAGTTCTTC.

This clonotype was seen only a few times. This sequence joins TRBV6-2 or TRBV6-3 and TRBJ2-1; 7 positions agree with TRBD1. Looked up from germline, CDR1 is MNHEY and CDR2 is SVGEGT. After removal of 2 bases from V and 2 bases from J, the junction contained 0 bases not matched to a gene. The CDR3 runs to 14 residues. This CDR3 reads CASSYGTAYNEQFF. Here the CDR3 DNA reads TGTGCCAGCAGTTACGGGACAGCCTACAATGAGCAGTTCTTC.

This chain connects TRBV29-1 to TRBJ1-3; D is uncertain. V lost 3 bases to trimming and J lost 3 bases, with 9 bases between them. CDR1 SQVTM and CDR2 ANQGSEA come from the germline V gene. The CDR3 consists of 13 residues. CDR3 coding DNA: TGCAGCGTTGACGCCGGCTTTGGAAACACCATATATTTT. Translated, it gives CSVDAGFGNTIYF.

The chain is built from TRBV5-4 and TRBJ2-2, with D possibly matching TRBD1 (6 bases). Trimming removed 3 bases from V and 2 bases from J, with 17 bases in between. The CDR3 is made up of 17 amino acids. CDR1 is SGHNT and CDR2 is YYREEE in the germline V gene (reference sequence). CDR3 sequence reads: CASSYQLDSGNTGELFF. CDR3 DNA sequence: TGTGCCAGCAGCTATCAGTTGGACAGTGGCAACACCGGGGAGCTGTTTTTT.

This clonotype was observed once. V gene TRBV7-9 combines with J gene TRBJ2-7, with 7 bases that match TRBD1. This CDR3 spans 15 amino acids. Germline V gene data show CDR1 as SEHNR and CDR2 as FQNEAQ (reference sequence). Trimming took 4 bases from V and 3 from J; bases not matched to a gene: 9. CDR3: CASSSRDSPFYEQYF. The DNA of the CDR3 is TGTGCCAGCAGCTCCCGGGACAGCCCATTCTACGAGCAGTACTTC.

This clonotype has at least ten counts. The rearrangement joins TRBV2 to TRBJ2-2; 12 positions match TRBD2. This CDR3 has 14 amino acids. The V gene's germline CDR1 is SNHLY and CDR2 FYNNEI. V shed 5 bases, J shed 8 bases, and the junction held 3 bases outside the gene matches. CDR3: CASSPGLAGGELFF. CDR3 sequence (DNA): TGTGCCAGCAGTCCAGGACTAGCGGGGGGGGAGCTGTTTTTT.

The J gene is TRBJ1-4, the V gene TRBV7-2; D perhaps matches TRBD1 (5 bases). This CDR3 has 16 residues. Trimming removed 2 bases from V and 7 bases from J, with 17 bases in between. Germline CDR1 reads SGHTA; CDR2 reads FQGNSA. The CDR3 sequence is CASSLTWTQAAEKLFF. The CDR3 DNA is TGTGCCAGCAGCTTAACCTGGACACAAGCGGCTGAAAAACTGTTTTTT. Full variable domain (rest looked up from reference TRBV7-2 and TRBJ1-4): GAGVSQSPSNKVTEKGKDVELRCDPISGHTALYWYRQSLGQGLEFLIYFQGNSAPDKSGLPSDRFSAERTGGSVSTLTIQRTQQEDSAVYLCASSLTWTQAAEKLFFGSGTQLSVL.

This clonotype was counted only a few times. CDR3 region: CASSPTGGTAKTQYF. CDR3 nucleotide sequence: TGTGCCAGCAGCCCGACGGGTGGGACAGCAAAGACCCAGTACTTC. The rearrangement joins TRBV7-2 to TRBJ2-5; 7 bases are shared with TRBD1. CDR1 is SGHTA and CDR2 is FQGNSA in the germline V gene. The CDR3 consists of 15 residues. Germline trimming cut 5 bases from V and 6 bases from J; bases unmatched to any gene: 12.

V usage is TRBV5-4 and J usage is TRBJ1-1; D not certain. V dropped 6 bases and J dropped 1 base, with 19 bases sitting between them. The CDR3 is 16 residues long. Germline assignment: CDR1 SGHNT and CDR2 YYREEE (reference sequence). Written as DNA, the CDR3 is TGTGCCAGCACCGGAAACTCACGAGGGAGGAACACTGAAGCTTTCTTT. It encodes CASTGNSRGRNTEAFF.

This clonotype has ten or more counts. This sequence joins TRBV4-2 and TRBJ1-2; tentative D call: TRBD1 (5 bases). Germline V gives CDR1 LGHNA, CDR2 YNFKEQ. Trimming stripped 8 bases from V and 5 bases from J, with 18 bases between. The length of the CDR3 is 14 residues. For the CDR3, the DNA is TGTGCCAGCGGCGGCACCGGGACCTTTTATGGCTACACCTTC. Translated: CASGGTGTFYGYTF.

This clonotype was counted many times. The chain is built from TRBV24-1 and TRBJ2-2; 10 positions agree with TRBD2. The CDR3 has 15 residues. V lost 4 bases, J lost 5 bases, and 3 bases stayed unmatched. Germline CDR1 and CDR2: KGHDR and SFDVKD. The CDR3 here is CATSDAAGGTGELFF. CDR3 bases: TGTGCCACCAGTGACGCAGCGGGGGGGACCGGGGAGCTGTTTTTT.

Only a few counts were recorded for this clonotype. V gene TRBV12-3 or TRBV12-4 combines with J gene TRBJ2-3; D uncertain. V lost 1 base and J 2 bases, leaving 10 bases between the germline ends. This CDR3 has 15 residues. CDR3 protein: CASSLDGQVTDTQYF. DNA of the CDR3: TGTGCCAGCAGTTTAGATGGGCAGGTCACAGATACGCAGTATTTT.

This clonotype occurred many times. This chain connects TRBV12-3 or TRBV12-4 to TRBJ2-2; D is possibly TRBD1 or TRBD2 (6 bases each). The CDR3 extends over 15 amino acids. Trimming pared 2 bases from V and 5 bases from J, leaving 12 bases between. CDR3 region: CASSLRGLYTGELFF. In nucleotides, the CDR3 is TGTGCCAGCAGTTTACGGGGGCTGTATACCGGGGAGCTGTTTTTT.